The 14 T cell receptor delta chains reported below all come from one sample, sequenced in a study of γδ T cells in repeated Plasmodium falciparum infection. Vgamma9/Vdelta2+ and Vdelta2-negative gammadelta T cells were flow-sorted from PBMC for bulk sequencing. TCRdb re-analyzed the multiplex PCR reads via CATT. The table records about 48,000 delta-chain clones, roughly 1.6% of them present only once. Sequencing was done on a sample of gamma-delta T cells from blood. All receptors derive from a pool of human donors (malaria-infected and uninfected, not separated).

This clone was detected a few times. A far larger clone is off by one base, so a read error is likely. Other DNA sequences from this sample encode an identical CDR3 as well. The rearrangement joins TRDV1 to TRDJ1, with D perhaps TRDD3 (6 bases). The J gene was missing in TCRdb and was found by matching the end of the DNA to germline. The CDR3 loop spans 16 amino acids. The V end was cut by 2 bases, the J end by 8 bases, with 21 bases between. Germline CDR1 and CDR2: TSWWSYY and QGS. CDR3 DNA: TGTGCTCTTGGGGAAAAGTACTGGGCTCATGGGGGCAAACTCATCTTT. As protein: CALGEKYWAHGGKLIF.

At least ten counts were recorded for this clone. This sequence joins TRDV2 and TRDJ3, with 7 bases matching TRDD3. TCRdb supplies no J gene; here it was assigned by aligning the nucleotide sequence to germline. V shed 0 bases and J 7 bases; nucleotides not matched to a gene: 8. This CDR3 region has 17 residues. Germline CDR1 and CDR2: GEAIGNYY and EKD. As DNA, the CDR3 is TGTGCCTGTGACACCCTATTACTGGGGATAGACACCCGACAGATGTTTTTC. It codes for CACDTLLLGIDTRQMFF.

Worth noting for this clone: The amino acid sequence in TCRdb belongs to a much larger clone and departs from this DNA's translation at residue 19, likely a sequencing read error; the sequence shown is translated from the DNA. The V gene call is TRDV1, and the J gene call is absent; the DNA was not used to check the table's D call, TRDD3. The CDR3 has 20 amino acids. Germline V lookup: CDR1 TSWWSYY, CDR2 QGS. This CDR3 is CALGEGRDPSRTGGTDKLTF. CDR3 nucleotides: TGTGCTCTTGGGGAAGGAAGGGATCCGAGCCGTACTGGGGGAACCGATAAACTCACCTTT.

This clone was counted only a few times. Given a far larger clone just one base away, this is likely a sequencing read error. The same CDR3 is also encoded by other DNA sequences in this sample. The V and J genes are TRDV1 and TRDJ1; 10 bases match TRDD3. This CDR3 has 21 residues. After removal of 3 bases from V and 1 base from J, the junction contained 20 bases not matched to a gene. In germline, CDR1 is TSWWSYY, CDR2 QGS. The CDR3 region has the DNA TGTGCTCTTGGGGAGCCGGAATTCCCCCGACTGGGGGATGTAGGCACCGATAAACTCATCTTT. Its protein product is CALGEPEFPRLGDVGTDKLIF.

This clone was found many times. V gene TRDV2 combines with J gene TRDJ1; 8 bases align to TRDD3. The CDR3 contains 19 residues. Trimming took 0 bases from V and 0 from J; bases not matched to a gene: 14. Germline CDR1 reads GEAIGNYY; CDR2 reads EKD. The CDR3 coding sequence is TGTGCCTGTGACACCGTATTAAGGCTGGGGGACGGGTACACCGATAAACTCATCTTT. Translating it yields CACDTVLRLGDGYTDKLIF.

The chain couples TRDV2 to TRDJ3, with 7 bases aligning to TRDD3. TCRdb does not report a J gene; here it was assigned by matching the DNA to germline references. The length of the CDR3 is 17 residues. The junction had 4 bases not matched to a gene; V was cut back by 2 bases and J by 1 base. Germline loops: CDR1 GEAIGNYY, CDR2 EKD. This chain's CDR3 is CACDRLGVSWDTRQMFF. Here the CDR3 DNA reads TGTGCCTGTGACAGGCTGGGGGTTTCCTGGGACACCCGACAGATGTTTTTC.

About this clone: This DNA translates differently at residue 7 from the TCRdb protein, which is that of a much larger clone; a read error is likely, and the protein shown is the DNA's own translation. This chain joins TRDV1 and TRDJ1, with 12 bases aligning to TRDD3. Germline V gives CDR1 TSWWSYY, CDR2 QGS. This CDR3 spans 18 amino acids. After removal of 5 bases from V and 7 bases from J, the junction contained 17 bases not matched to a gene. In DNA form, the CDR3 reads TGTGCTCTTGGGAGCGCCGAGGGGATCTGGGGGATACGAAGTAAACTCATCTTT. Its protein is CALGSAEGIWGIRSKLIF.

Relative to its sample, this clone is medium-sized. Other DNA sequences within the sample encode an identical CDR3. The chain joins TRDV1 to TRDJ1, with TRDD2 matching over 7 bases. The germline V gene has CDR1 TSWWSYY and CDR2 QGS. This CDR3 spans 13 amino acids. The trim removed 0 bases at V and 8 bases at J, leaving 3 bases unmatched. CDR3 sequence: CALGELVSYKLIF. In nucleotides, the CDR3 is TGTGCTCTTGGGGAACTAGTTTCCTACAAACTCATCTTT.

This clone occurred a few times. The protein TCRdb gives is from a much larger clone and does not agree with this DNA's translation at residue 6, likely a read error; the protein shown here comes from the DNA. J is TRDJ1 and V is TRDV2; 13 bases align to TRDD3. The J gene comes from matching the DNA to germline here; TCRdb lacks it. J was trimmed by 7 bases and V by 0 bases; bases with no gene match: 7. From germline, CDR1 is GEAIGNYY and CDR2 EKD. CDR3 size: 16 residues. The CDR3 DNA follows: TGTGCCTGTGACACCCCCGTACTGGGGGATACGGGTAAACTCATCTTT. Its translation: CACDTPVLGDTGKLIF.

This clone turned up a few times. Translating this DNA gives a protein that differs at residue 10 from the TCRdb one, which belongs to a much larger clone; a read error is likely, and the protein shown is this translation. CDR3 DNA sequence: TGTGCTCTTGGGGAACTAGTTTCGTGGAGCCCGAGGGGGTACACCGATAAACTCATCTTT. Translating gives CALGELVSWSPRGYTDKLIF. This rearrangement joins TRDV1 to TRDJ1; D may be TRDD3 (5 bases). Trimming removed 0 bases from V and 0 bases from J, with 23 bases in between. Germline V gives CDR1 TSWWSYY, CDR2 QGS. This CDR3 has 20 amino acids.

This clone has more than one count but fewer than ten. The translation of this DNA and the TCRdb protein of a much larger clone differ at residue 3, probably owing to a read error; the protein shown here is translated from the DNA. This rearrangement joins TRDV2 to TRDJ1; TRDD3 agrees at 12 bases. The J gene comes from matching the DNA to germline here; TCRdb lacks it. The V gene's germline CDR1 is GEAIGNYY and CDR2 EKD. The CDR3 contains 19 residues. Written as DNA, the CDR3 is TGTGCCTATGACACCACTCCCGTACTGGGGGATACTGCCACCGATAAACTCATCTTT. Amino acids: CAYDTTPVLGDTATDKLIF.

Comment on this clone: The likely explanation is a read error, given a far larger clone one base away. Other nucleotide sequences from this sample produce the same CDR3. The V gene is TRDV1, the J gene TRDJ2; 12 bases are shared with TRDD3. Germline matching of the DNA provided the J gene here, since TCRdb leaves it blank. The CDR3 consists of 17 residues. J was trimmed by 8 bases and V by 6 bases; bases with no gene match: 13. Per germline, CDR1 TSWWSYY and CDR2 QGS. CDR3: CALGFTGGYPPTAQLFF. CDR3 bases: TGTGCTCTTGGATTTACTGGGGGATACCCCCCGACGGCACAACTCTTCTTT.

This clone was counted at least ten times. The same CDR3 arises from other DNA sequences in this sample as well. The rearrangement joins TRDV1 to TRDJ1; 13 bases are a match to TRDD3. Germline V CDR1 and CDR2: TSWWSYY, QGS. V gave up 3 bases and J gave up 1 base; unmatched junction bases: 26. The CDR3 loop spans 24 amino acids. The CDR3 region is CALGDGLPTFFTGGYADPTDKLIF. In DNA form, the CDR3 reads TGTGCTCTTGGGGACGGCCTTCCTACGTTCTTTACTGGGGGATACGCGGACCCCACCGATAAACTCATCTTT.

This clone showed up many times. The same CDR3 can be traced to other DNA sequences in this sample. The chain combines TRDV1 with TRDJ1; 9 nucleotides match TRDD2. The CDR3 extends over 25 amino acids. The V segment lost 4 bases and the J segment 2 bases; nucleotides outside the gene matches: 35. In germline, CDR1 is TSWWSYY, CDR2 QGS. The CDR3 bases are TGTGCTCTTGGGGCACCTATCCCCTCCTTCCTACCATACTGGGGATTGGGGGGCCGTACCGATAAACTCATCTTT. Translating it yields CALGAPIPSFLPYWGLGGRTDKLIF.